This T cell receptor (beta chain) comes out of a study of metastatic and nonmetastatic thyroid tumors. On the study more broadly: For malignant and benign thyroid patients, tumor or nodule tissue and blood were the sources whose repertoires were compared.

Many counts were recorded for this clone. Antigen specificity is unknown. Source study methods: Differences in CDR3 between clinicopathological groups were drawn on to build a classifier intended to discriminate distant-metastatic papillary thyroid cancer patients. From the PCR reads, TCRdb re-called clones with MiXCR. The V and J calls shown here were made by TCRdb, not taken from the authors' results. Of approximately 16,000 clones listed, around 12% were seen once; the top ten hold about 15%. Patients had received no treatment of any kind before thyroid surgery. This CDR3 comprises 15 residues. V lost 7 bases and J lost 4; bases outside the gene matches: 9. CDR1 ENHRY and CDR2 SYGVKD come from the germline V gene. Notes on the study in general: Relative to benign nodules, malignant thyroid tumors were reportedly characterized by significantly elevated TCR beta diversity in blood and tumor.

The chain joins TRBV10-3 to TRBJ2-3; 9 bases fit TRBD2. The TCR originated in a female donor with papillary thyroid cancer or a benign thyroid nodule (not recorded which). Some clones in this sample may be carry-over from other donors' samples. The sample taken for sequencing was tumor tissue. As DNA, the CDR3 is TGTGCCATCACCTCGGGACTAGCCGGGGCAGATACGCAGTATTTT. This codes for CAITSGLAGADTQYF.